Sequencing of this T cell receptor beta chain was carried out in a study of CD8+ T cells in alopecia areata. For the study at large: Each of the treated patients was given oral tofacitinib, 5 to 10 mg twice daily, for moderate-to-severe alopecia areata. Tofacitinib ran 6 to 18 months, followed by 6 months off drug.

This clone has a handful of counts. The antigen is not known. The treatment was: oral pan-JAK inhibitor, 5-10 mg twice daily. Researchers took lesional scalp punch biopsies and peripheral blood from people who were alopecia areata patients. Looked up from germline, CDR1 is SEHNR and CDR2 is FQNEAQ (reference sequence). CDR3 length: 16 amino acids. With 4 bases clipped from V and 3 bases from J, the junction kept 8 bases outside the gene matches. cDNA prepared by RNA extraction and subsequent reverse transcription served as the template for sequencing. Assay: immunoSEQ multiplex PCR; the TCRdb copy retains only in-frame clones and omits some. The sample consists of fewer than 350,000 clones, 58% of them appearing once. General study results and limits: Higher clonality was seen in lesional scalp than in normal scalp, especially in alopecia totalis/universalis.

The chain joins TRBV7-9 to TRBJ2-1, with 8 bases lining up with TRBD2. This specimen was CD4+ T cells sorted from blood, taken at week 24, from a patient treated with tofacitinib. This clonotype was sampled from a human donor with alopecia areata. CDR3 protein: CASSSPGLAGYNEQFF. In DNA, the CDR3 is TGTGCCAGCAGCTCCCCCGGGCTAGCGGGCTACAATGAGCAGTTCTTC.